This TCR beta chain was documented in a study of beta chain features in type 1 diabetes. Turning to the study itself: All samples yielded around 98 million examined sorted cells.

Naive, central memory, regulatory and stem cell-like memory cells within the CD4+ compartment were sorted using CD45RO/CCR7/CD25/CD127/CD95/CD27. Whole-study results and caveats: PCR might preferentially amplify shorter templates, equally in patients and controls. Type 1 diabetes patients showed fewer insertions and more deletions at VDJ junctions.

Turning to this clone: As yet, its antigen is unknown.

The study reverse transcribed the entire isolated RNA, so it sequenced expressed TCRB transcripts. Sequenced by immunoSEQ multiplex PCR; TCRdb stores in-frame clones only, minus some. Of more than 150,000 clones in the sample, less than 15% were seen once. The CDR3 is made up of 15 amino acids. In germline, CDR1 is MDHEN, CDR2 SYDVKM. Between the trimmed V and J ends, which lost 7 bases and 4 bases, there was a span of 20 bases. Sequencing used central memory CD4+ T cells from blood. The TCR originated in a woman aged 18-29 years in good health. V and J are TRBV28 and TRBJ2-7; TRBD1 might be the D (6 bases). This CDR3 reads CASTDFRDRLYEQYF. The DNA for the CDR3 is TGTGCCAGCACCGACTTTCGAGACAGGCTTTACGAGCAGTACTTC.